These 26 T cell receptor beta chains originate from one sample sequenced in a study of T cell responses to AZD1222 COVID-19 vaccine. Profiling relied on immunoSEQ multiplex PCR, and the TCRdb table lists in-frame clones only, not all of them. In the table there are 130,000 to 150,000 clones, under 95% of which are singletons. Specimen: peripheral blood, collected on day 0 of AZD1222 vaccination. These TCRs come from an adult in good health.

V and J are TRBV21-1 and TRBJ1-2. TRBV21-1 is marked as a pseudogene. The CDR3 totals 17 residues. This CDR3 is CASSRRGPKRRAYGYTF. CDR3 coding DNA: TGTGCCAGCAGTAGAAGGGGACCCAAGAGGAGGGCCTATGGCTACACCTTC.

V is TRBV7-2 and J is TRBJ2-5; 12 nucleotides agree with TRBD2. This CDR3 has 14 amino acids. CDR1 is SGHTA and CDR2 is FQGNSA in the germline V gene. With 6 bases clipped from V and 3 bases from J, the junction kept 2 bases outside the gene matches. CDR3 sequence: CASRRTSGEETQYF. CDR3 coding DNA: TGTGCCAGCAGGCGGACTAGCGGGGAAGAGACCCAGTACTTC. Based on the CDR3 plus reference TRBV7-2 and TRBJ2-5, the full variable domain is GAGVSQSPSNKVTEKGKDVELRCDPISGHTALYWYRQSLGQGLEFLIYFQGNSAPDKSGLPSDRFSAERTGGSVSTLTIQRTQQEDSAVYLCASRRTSGEETQYFGPGTRLLVL.

The genes are TRBV6-5 and TRBJ2-3; D ambiguous. CDR1 MNHEY and CDR2 SVGAGI come from the germline V gene. The CDR3 runs 15 residues. The V end lost 6 bases, the J end lost 1 base, and 14 bases lay between the germline ends. The DNA of the CDR3 is TGTGCCAGCAGCCGTCTACAAATGGGCACAGATACGCAGTATTTT. It specifies CASSRLQMGTDTQYF.

On this clone itself: The junction does not match germline at one end; this may be a read error. The chain uses TRBV3-1 (or the pseudogene TRBV3-2) and TRBJ2-2; 8 bases are shared with TRBD2. The germline CDR1 and CDR2 sequences are LGHDT and YNNKEL (reference sequence). The CDR3 is 14 residues long. Here the CDR3 DNA reads TGTGCCAGCAGCCGACTAGCGCCGAACCGGGGAGCTGTTTTT. This gives the protein CASSRLAPNRGAVF.

This clone was seen only once. J is TRBJ1-2 and V is TRBV10-3, with TRBD1 matching over 7 bases. Trimming cost V 2 bases and J 6 bases; bases outside gene matches: 6. The CDR3 spans 14 residues. Germline assignment: CDR1 ENHRY and CDR2 SYGVKD. CDR3 sequence reads: CAISEGQVNDGYTF. CDR3 DNA sequence: TGTGCCATCAGTGAGGGACAGGTAAATGATGGCTACACCTTC.

The V call is TRBV6-6, the J call TRBJ1-6; D is perhaps TRBD1 (6 bases). This CDR3 has 16 amino acids. CDR1 and CDR2 from the germline V gene are MNHNY and SVGAGI (reference sequence). Between the trimmed V and J ends, which lost 6 bases and 2 bases, there was a span of 14 bases. The CDR3 here is CASSPKQGTYNSPLHF. CDR3 coding DNA: TGTGCCAGCAGCCCGAAACAGGGTACCTATAATTCACCCCTCCACTTT.

The V and J genes are TRBV15 and TRBJ1-2, with D perhaps matching TRBD1 (5 bases). The ends were cut back, 1 base at V and 6 bases at J, with 9 bases in the middle. Germline CDR1 and CDR2: LNHNV and YYDKDF (reference sequence). CDR3 length: 13 amino acids. CDR3 loop: CATSRGQGDGYTF. The CDR3 coding sequence is TGTGCCACCAGCAGAGGCCAGGGAGATGGCTACACCTTC.

This chain uses TRBV16 with TRBJ1-5; a possible D gene is TRBD1 (5 bases). This CDR3 has 14 residues. Germline V lookup: CDR1 KGHSY, CDR2 FQNENV. Trimming cost V 0 bases and J 2 bases, with 5 bases left between them. CDR3: CASSQSGGNQPQHF. Written as DNA, the CDR3 is TGTGCCAGCAGCCAATCGGGGGGCAATCAGCCCCAGCATTTT.

The chain couples TRBV5-4 to TRBJ2-1; D gene unclear. V gave up 2 bases and J gave up 9 bases, with 6 bases separating them. There are 11 residues in the CDR3. Germline CDR1 and CDR2: SGHNT and YYREEE (reference sequence). CDR3 in amino acids: CASSFTSEQFF. The CDR3 DNA is TGTGCCAGCAGCTTTACGTCTGAGCAGTTCTTC.

This clone showed up just once. The rearrangement joins TRBV2 to TRBJ1-2, with a possible D match to TRBD1 (5 bases). V lost 8 bases and J lost 1, with 11 bases in between. The CDR3 covers 13 residues. Per germline, CDR1 SNHLY and CDR2 FYNNEI. The CDR3 DNA is TGTGCCAGCGGCGGGACTTTTAACTATGGCTACACCTTC. This gives the protein CASGGTFNYGYTF.

This chain links TRBV7-2 with TRBJ2-1; D is unresolved. CDR1 is SGHTA and CDR2 is FQGNSA in the germline V gene. CDR3 length: 14 residues. V was pared by 3 bases and J by 9 bases, with 15 bases between. CDR3 in amino acids: CASSLGRPNGEQFF. The CDR3 DNA reads TGTGCCAGCAGCTTGGGCCGGCCGAATGGTGAGCAGTTCTTC.

The chain uses TRBV5-8 and TRBJ1-6; no definite D call. The germline V gene has CDR1 SGHTS and CDR2 YDEGEE. V was cut by 2 bases and J by 0 bases, with 6 bases left in between. There are 15 residues in the CDR3. The CDR3, as DNA: TGTGCCAGCAGCTTCGGGAGCTCCTATAATTCACCCCTCCACTTT. Its protein product is CASSFGSSYNSPLHF.

V is TRBV7-2 and J is TRBJ1-4; 9 bases are a match to TRBD1. After removal of 3 bases from V and 8 bases from J, the junction contained 1 base not matched to a gene. CDR1 is SGHTA, CDR2 FQGNSA, per germline. CDR3 length: 13 amino acids. The DNA for the CDR3 is TGTGCCAGCAGCTTGGGGACAGGGGAAAAACTGTTTTTT. Protein: CASSLGTGEKLFF.

This chain connects TRBV9 to TRBJ1-4; D gene uncertain. This CDR3 has 14 amino acids. Trimming removed 3 bases at V and 0 bases at J, with 6 bases between. Germline V gene sequence: CDR1 SGDLS, CDR2 YYNGEE. For the CDR3, the DNA is TGTGCCAGCAGCGCCTCTGCAACTAATGAAAAACTGTTTTTT. It specifies CASSASATNEKLFF.

This chain uses TRBV28 with TRBJ1-1; 7 nucleotides agree with TRBD1. The germline gives CDR1 MDHEN, CDR2 SYDVKM. The length of the CDR3 is 15 residues. The trim removed 3 bases at V and 2 bases at J, leaving 6 bases unmatched. The DNA of the CDR3 is TGTGCCAGCAGTTTTGGGGACAGAGAAAACACTGAAGCTTTCTTT. As protein: CASSFGDRENTEAFF.

V is TRBV3-1 (or the pseudogene TRBV3-2) and J is TRBJ1-5; possibly TRBD1 for D (5 bases). V was pared by 0 bases and J by 0 bases, with 24 bases between. This CDR3 comprises 21 residues. Germline CDR1 reads LGHDT; CDR2 reads YNNKEL (reference sequence). CDR3 amino acids: CASSQDCGNGRDEDSNQPQHF. In DNA, the CDR3 is TGTGCCAGCAGCCAAGATTGCGGAAACGGCAGGGATGAGGATAGCAATCAGCCCCAGCATTTT.

The chain uses TRBV29-1 and TRBJ2-7; D possibly corresponds to TRBD2 (5 bases). Trimming took 4 bases from V and 3 from J, leaving 13 bases between them. CDR1 is SQVTM, CDR2 ANQGSEA, per germline. This CDR3 comprises 13 residues. The CDR3 DNA follows: TGCAGCGTTGGGTCTGACTATTACTACGAGCAGTACTTC. Its protein product is CSVGSDYYYEQYF.

This clone has only one observation. This chain uses TRBV2 with TRBJ2-7; the match to TRBD1 covers 10 bases. The V gene end was trimmed by 4 bases and the J gene end by 3 bases; junction bases not matched to a gene: 6. Germline loops: CDR1 SNHLY, CDR2 FYNNEI. The CDR3 totals 15 residues. The DNA of the CDR3 is TGTGCCAGCAGTGTAGACAGGGGGCCCTACTACGAGCAGTACTTC. It specifies CASSVDRGPYYEQYF. Variable domain in full (rest from reference TRBV2 and TRBJ2-7): EPEVTQTPSHQVTQMGQEVILRCVPISNHLYFYWYRQILGQKVEFLVSFYNNEISEKSEIFDDQFSVERPDGSNFTLKIRSTKLEDSAMYFCASSVDRGPYYEQYFGPGTRLTVT.

The V call is TRBV2, the J call TRBJ2-7; TRBD2 matches at 12 bases. After removal of 7 bases from V and 3 bases from J, the junction contained 4 bases not matched to a gene. Germline values: CDR1 SNHLY, CDR2 FYNNEI. CDR3 length: 14 residues. CDR3 in amino acids: CASTAGLAGYEQYF. The CDR3 DNA reads as TGTGCCAGCACTGCGGGACTAGCGGGCTACGAGCAGTACTTC.

The V gene is TRBV7-2, the J gene TRBJ2-3; D is perhaps TRBD1 (5 bases). The CDR3 consists of 14 residues. V lost 2 bases to trimming and J lost 4 bases, with 10 bases between them. Germline V gives CDR1 SGHTA, CDR2 FQGNSA. The CDR3 coding sequence is TGTGCCAGCAGCTTAAGGTTCAGGGCAGATACGCAGTATTTT. It translates to CASSLRFRADTQYF. Full variable domain (outside the CDR3, taken from reference TRBV7-2 and TRBJ2-3): GAGVSQSPSNKVTEKGKDVELRCDPISGHTALYWYRQSLGQGLEFLIYFQGNSAPDKSGLPSDRFSAERTGGSVSTLTIQRTQQEDSAVYLCASSLRFRADTQYFGPGTRLTVL.

This clone has a handful of counts. The genes are TRBV6-2 or TRBV6-3 and TRBJ1-2; no clear D. CDR3 length: 16 residues. Germline-derived CDR1 and CDR2 are MNHEY and SVGEGT. Trimming left V 2 bases short and J 2 bases short, with 15 bases between. For the CDR3, the DNA is TGTGCCAGCAGTTACGAGGAGAGAGCCCTAAACTATGGCTACACCTTC. It encodes CASSYEERALNYGYTF.

The gene calls are TRBV9 and TRBJ1-2; 9 bases agree with TRBD1. The junction had 2 bases not matched to a gene; V was cut back by 0 bases and J by 8 bases. Germline-derived CDR1 and CDR2 are SGDLS and YYNGEE. The CDR3 spans 13 residues. CDR3 sequence: CASSVVTGGGYTF. The CDR3 DNA is TGTGCCAGCAGCGTAGTTACAGGGGGCGGCTACACCTTC.

This chain uses TRBV19 with TRBJ2-7; 8 bases agree with TRBD1. This CDR3 spans 14 amino acids. Germline CDR1 is LNHDA and CDR2 is SQIVND (reference sequence). The V and J ends lost 6 bases and 3 bases, in that order; junction bases with no gene match: 7. The CDR3 region is CASREGQGYYEQYF. The CDR3 DNA reads as TGTGCCAGTAGGGAAGGACAGGGCTACTACGAGCAGTACTTC.

This chain joins TRBV25-1 and TRBJ2-5; no clear D gene. V was cut by 2 bases and J by 3 bases, with 10 bases left in between. Germline V gene data show CDR1 as MGHDK and CDR2 as SYGVNS. This CDR3 is built from 14 residues. Here the CDR3 DNA reads TGTGCCAGCAGTGAAAGTAAGGGCAAAGAGACCCAGTACTTC. This codes for CASSESKGKETQYF.

The chain combines TRBV12-2 with TRBJ2-5; the table's D gene call, TRBD1, was not cross checked with the DNA. TRBV12-2 counts as a pseudogene. CDR3 length: 14 residues. The CDR3 region has the DNA TGTGCAAGTCGCTTTGGGACATGGAGGGAGACCCAGTACTTC. Protein product: CASRFGTWRETQYF.

The chain combines TRBV4-3 with TRBJ2-3; 8 nucleotides agree with TRBD1. The J segment lost 4 bases and the V segment lost 0 bases, leaving 6 bases of the junction unmatched. Germline values: CDR1 LGHNA, CDR2 YSLEER. The CDR3 extends over 16 amino acids. The CDR3 spells CASSQEGPGGPDTQYF. CDR3 DNA: TGCGCCAGCAGCCAAGAAGGGCCAGGGGGCCCAGATACGCAGTATTTT.